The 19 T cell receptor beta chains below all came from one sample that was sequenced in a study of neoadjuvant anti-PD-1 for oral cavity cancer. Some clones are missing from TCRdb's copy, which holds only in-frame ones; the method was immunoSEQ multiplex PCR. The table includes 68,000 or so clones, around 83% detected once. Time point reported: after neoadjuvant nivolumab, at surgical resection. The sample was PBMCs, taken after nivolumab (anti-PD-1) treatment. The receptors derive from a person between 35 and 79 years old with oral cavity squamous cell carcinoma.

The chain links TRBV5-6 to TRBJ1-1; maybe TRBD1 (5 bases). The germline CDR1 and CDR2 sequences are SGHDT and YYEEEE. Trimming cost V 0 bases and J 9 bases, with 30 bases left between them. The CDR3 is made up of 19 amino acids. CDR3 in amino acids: CASSLELAFTQGVEGKAFF. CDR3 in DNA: TGTGCCAGCAGCTTGGAACTCGCATTCACGCAGGGTGTAGAGGGGAAAGCTTTCTTT.

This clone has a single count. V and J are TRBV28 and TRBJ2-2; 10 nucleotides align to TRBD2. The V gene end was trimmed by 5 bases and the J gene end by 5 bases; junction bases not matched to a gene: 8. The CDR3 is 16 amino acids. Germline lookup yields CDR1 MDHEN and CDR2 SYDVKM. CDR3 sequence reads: CASSPPAGGVTGELFF. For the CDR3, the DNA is TGTGCCAGCAGTCCGCCAGCGGGAGGGGTGACCGGGGAGCTGTTTTTT.

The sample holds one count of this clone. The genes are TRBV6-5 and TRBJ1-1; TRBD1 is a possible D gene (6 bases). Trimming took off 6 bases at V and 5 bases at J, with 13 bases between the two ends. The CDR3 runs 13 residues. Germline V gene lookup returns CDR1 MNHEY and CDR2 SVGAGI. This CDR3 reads CASSARGATEAFF. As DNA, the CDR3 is TGTGCCAGCAGCGCCCGGGGGGCAACTGAAGCTTTCTTT.

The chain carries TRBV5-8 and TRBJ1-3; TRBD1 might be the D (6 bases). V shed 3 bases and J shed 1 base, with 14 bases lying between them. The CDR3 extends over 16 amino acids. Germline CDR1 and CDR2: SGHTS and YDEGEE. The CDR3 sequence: CASSWGASISGNTIYF. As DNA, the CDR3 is TGTGCCAGCAGCTGGGGGGCGTCTATTTCTGGAAACACCATATATTTT.

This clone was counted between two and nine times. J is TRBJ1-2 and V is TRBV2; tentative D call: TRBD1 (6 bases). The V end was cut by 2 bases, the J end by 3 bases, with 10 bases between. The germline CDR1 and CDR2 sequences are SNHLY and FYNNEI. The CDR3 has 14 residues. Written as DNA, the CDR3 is TGTGCCAGCAGTGAACAGGGGTTGGACTATGGCTACACCTTC. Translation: CASSEQGLDYGYTF.

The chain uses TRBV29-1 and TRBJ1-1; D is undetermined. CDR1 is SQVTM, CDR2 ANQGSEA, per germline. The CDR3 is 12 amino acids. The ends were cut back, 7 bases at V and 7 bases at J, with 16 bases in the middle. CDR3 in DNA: TGCAGCGCCTCCGAGACGGCAGTTGAAGCTTTCTTT. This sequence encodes CSASETAVEAFF.

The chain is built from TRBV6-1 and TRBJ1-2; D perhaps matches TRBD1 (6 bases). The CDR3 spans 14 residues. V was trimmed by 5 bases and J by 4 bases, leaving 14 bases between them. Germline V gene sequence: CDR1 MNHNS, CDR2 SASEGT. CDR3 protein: CASSPQGWGYGYTF. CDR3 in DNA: TGTGCCAGCAGTCCACAGGGATGGGGCTATGGCTACACCTTC.

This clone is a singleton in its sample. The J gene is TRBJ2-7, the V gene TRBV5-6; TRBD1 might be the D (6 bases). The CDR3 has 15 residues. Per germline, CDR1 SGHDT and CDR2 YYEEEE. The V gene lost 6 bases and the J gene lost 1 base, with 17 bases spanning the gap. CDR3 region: CASTDRDTTSYEQYF. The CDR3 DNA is TGTGCCAGCACCGACCGGGACACGACGTCCTACGAGCAGTACTTC.

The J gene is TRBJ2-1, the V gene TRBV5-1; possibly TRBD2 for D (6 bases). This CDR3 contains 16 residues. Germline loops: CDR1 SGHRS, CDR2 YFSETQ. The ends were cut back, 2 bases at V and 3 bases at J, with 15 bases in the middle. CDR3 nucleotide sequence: TGCGCCAGCAGCTTTACCGGGAGCGCTAACTACAATGAGCAGTTCTTC. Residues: CASSFTGSANYNEQFF.

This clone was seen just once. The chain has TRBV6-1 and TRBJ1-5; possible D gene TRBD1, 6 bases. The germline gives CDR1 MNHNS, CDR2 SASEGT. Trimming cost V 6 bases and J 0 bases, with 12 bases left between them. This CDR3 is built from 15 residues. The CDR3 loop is CASRGTRYSNQPQHF. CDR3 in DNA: TGTGCCAGCAGAGGGACACGTTATAGCAATCAGCCCCAGCATTTT.

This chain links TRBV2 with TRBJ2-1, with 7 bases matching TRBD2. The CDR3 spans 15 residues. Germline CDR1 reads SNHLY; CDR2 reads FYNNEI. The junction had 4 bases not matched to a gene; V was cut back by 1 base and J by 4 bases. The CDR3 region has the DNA TGTGCCAGCAGTGAAGGGGCGGGAGTTTACAATGAGCAGTTCTTC. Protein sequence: CASSEGAGVYNEQFF. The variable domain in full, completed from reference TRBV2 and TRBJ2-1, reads EPEVTQTPSHQVTQMGQEVILRCVPISNHLYFYWYRQILGQKVEFLVSFYNNEISEKSEIFDDQFSVERPDGSNFTLKIRSTKLEDSAMYFCASSEGAGVYNEQFFGPGTRLTVL.

CDR3 region: CASSERVEKLFF. The CDR3, as DNA: TGTGCCAGTAGTGAAAGGGTTGAAAAACTGTTTTTT. The V and J genes are TRBV19 and TRBJ1-4; D is unclear. The germline CDR1 and CDR2 sequences are LNHDA and SQIVND (reference sequence). V shed 5 bases and J shed 7 bases, with 8 bases lying between them. This CDR3 contains 12 residues. Filled out from reference TRBV19 and TRBJ1-4, the complete variable domain reads DGGITQSPKYLFRKEGQNVTLSCEQNLNHDAMYWYRQDPGQGLRLIYYSQIVNDFQKGDIAEGYSVSREKKESFPLTVTSAQKNPTAFYLCASSERVEKLFFGSGTQLSVL.

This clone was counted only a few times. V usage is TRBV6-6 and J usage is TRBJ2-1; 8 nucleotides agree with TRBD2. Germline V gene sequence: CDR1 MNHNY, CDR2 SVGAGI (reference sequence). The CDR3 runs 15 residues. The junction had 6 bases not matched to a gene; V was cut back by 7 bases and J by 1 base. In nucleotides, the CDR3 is TGTGCCAGCATCGGTAGCGGGAAGTCCTACAATGAGCAGTTCTTC. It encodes CASIGSGKSYNEQFF.

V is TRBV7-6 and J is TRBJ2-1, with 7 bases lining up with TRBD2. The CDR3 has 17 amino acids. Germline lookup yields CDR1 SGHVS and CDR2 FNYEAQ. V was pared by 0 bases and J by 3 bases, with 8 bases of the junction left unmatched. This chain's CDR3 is CASSLAPAGAGYNEQFF. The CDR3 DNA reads TGTGCCAGCAGCTTAGCGCCGGCGGGAGCGGGCTACAATGAGCAGTTCTTC. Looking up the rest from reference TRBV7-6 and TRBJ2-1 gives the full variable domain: GAGVSQSPRYKVTKRGQDVALRCDPISGHVSLYWYRQALGQGPEFLTYFNYEAQQDKSGLPNDRFSAERPEGSISTLTIQRTEQRDSAMYRCASSLAPAGAGYNEQFFGPGTRLTVL.

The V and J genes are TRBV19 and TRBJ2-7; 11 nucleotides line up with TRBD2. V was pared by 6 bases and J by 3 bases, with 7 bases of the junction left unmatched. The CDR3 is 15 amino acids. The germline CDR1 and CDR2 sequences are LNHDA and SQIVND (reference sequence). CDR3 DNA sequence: TGTGCCAGTAGCCTCACTAGCGGGAGAAGCTACGAGCAGTACTTC. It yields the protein CASSLTSGRSYEQYF.

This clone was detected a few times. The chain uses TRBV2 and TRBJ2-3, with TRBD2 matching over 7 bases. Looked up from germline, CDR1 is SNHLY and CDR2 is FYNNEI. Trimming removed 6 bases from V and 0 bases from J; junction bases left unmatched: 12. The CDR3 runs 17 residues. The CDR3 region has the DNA TGTGCCAGCAGAGCCGGGAGCGGGACTTCTAGCACAGATACGCAGTATTTT. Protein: CASRAGSGTSSTDTQYF. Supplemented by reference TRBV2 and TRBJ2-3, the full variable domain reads EPEVTQTPSHQVTQMGQEVILRCVPISNHLYFYWYRQILGQKVEFLVSFYNNEISEKSEIFDDQFSVERPDGSNFTLKIRSTKLEDSAMYFCASRAGSGTSSTDTQYFGPGTRLTVL.

The CDR3 DNA reads TGTGCCAGCAGCTTACTAGGACTTAATCAGCCCCAGCATTTT. Encoded protein: CASSLLGLNQPQHF. The chain joins TRBV7-8 to TRBJ1-5; D remains ambiguous. V lost 2 bases and J 4 bases, leaving 9 bases between the germline ends. Germline V gene lookup returns CDR1 SGHVS and CDR2 FQNEAQ. This CDR3 has 14 amino acids.

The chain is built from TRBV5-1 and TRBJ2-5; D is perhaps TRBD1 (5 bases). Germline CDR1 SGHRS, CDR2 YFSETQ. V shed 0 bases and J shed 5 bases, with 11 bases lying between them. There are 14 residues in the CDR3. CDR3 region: CASSLGGVSETQYF. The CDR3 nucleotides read TGCGCCAGCAGCTTGGGGGGCGTTAGCGAGACCCAGTACTTC.

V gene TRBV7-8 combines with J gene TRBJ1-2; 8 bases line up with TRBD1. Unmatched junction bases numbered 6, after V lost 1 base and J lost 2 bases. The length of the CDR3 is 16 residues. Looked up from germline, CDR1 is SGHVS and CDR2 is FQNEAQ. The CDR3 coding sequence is TGTGCCAGCAGCTTAGATCCGGCAGGGGGCAACTATGGCTACACCTTC. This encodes CASSLDPAGGNYGYTF.